This passage covers 24 T cell receptor beta chains from one sample sequenced in a study of response to subunit inactivated influenza vaccine. TCRdb passed the RT-PCR reads through MiXCR, listing each CDR3 protein once. The table records about 780,000 distinct CDR3 sequences, about 18% of them present only once. The source material was PBMCs from blood, sampled roughly 5 days after vaccination. These receptors all stem from a man aged 45-65 years who received an inactivated influenza vaccine.

This chain uses TRBV10-3 with TRBJ2-4, with TRBD1 identical over 9 bases. Germline loops: CDR1 ENHRY, CDR2 SYGVKD. The CDR3 loop spans 14 amino acids. The trim removed 5 bases at V and 7 bases at J, leaving 6 bases unmatched. CDR3 protein: CAISTTQGANIQYF. The CDR3 DNA reads TGTGCCATCAGTACCACACAGGGGGCGAACATTCAGTACTTC.

This clonotype was found a few times. The chain joins TRBV2 to TRBJ2-2, with 8 bases that match TRBD2. The junction had 3 bases not matched to a gene; V was cut back by 4 bases and J by 2 bases. Germline CDR1 is SNHLY and CDR2 is FYNNEI. The CDR3 totals 15 residues. CDR3 residues: CASSVSGSNTGELFF. The CDR3 DNA reads TGTGCCAGCAGTGTAAGCGGGAGTAACACCGGGGAGCTGTTTTTT. The variable domain in full, completed from reference TRBV2 and TRBJ2-2, reads EPEVTQTPSHQVTQMGQEVILRCVPISNHLYFYWYRQILGQKVEFLVSFYNNEISEKSEIFDDQFSVERPDGSNFTLKIRSTKLEDSAMYFCASSVSGSNTGELFFGEGSRLTVL.

This sequence joins TRBV4-1 and TRBJ1-1; TRBD1 is a possible D gene (5 bases). The CDR3 runs 15 residues. Trimming removed 0 bases from V and 7 bases from J, with 15 bases in between. CDR1 is MGHRA and CDR2 is YSYEKL in the germline V gene. As DNA, the CDR3 is TGCGCCAGCAGCCAAGAGGGGGTCGGGGTAGATGAAGCTTTCTTT. The encoded protein is CASSQEGVGVDEAFF.

V is TRBV28 and J is TRBJ2-5, with unresolved D. Trimming took 1 base from V and 4 from J, leaving 10 bases between them. Germline loops: CDR1 MDHEN, CDR2 SYDVKM. CDR3 length equals 14 residues. This chain's CDR3 is CASSLSGHVETQYF. CDR3 nucleotides: TGTGCCAGCAGTTTATCCGGCCATGTAGAGACCCAGTACTTC.

This rearrangement joins TRBV20-1 to TRBJ1-1; tentatively, D is TRBD1 (5 bases). The CDR3 is 15 residues long. V dropped 6 bases and J dropped 2 bases, with 19 bases sitting between them. Germline CDR1 is DFQATT and CDR2 is SNEGSKA (reference sequence). The CDR3 DNA sequence: TGCAGTGCCAACCCCGGGGGTTCTATTAACACTGAAGCTTTCTTT. Residues: CSANPGGSINTEAFF.

This chain uses TRBV6-2 or TRBV6-3 with TRBJ2-6; possibly TRBD1 for D (6 bases). This CDR3 is 16 amino acids long. Germline V gives CDR1 MNHEY, CDR2 SVGEGT. The V end was cut by 10 bases, the J end by 0 bases, with 16 bases between. CDR3 nucleotide sequence: TGTGCCACCTCCAGGGGCGAGACCTCTGGGGCCAACGTCCTGACTTTC. Protein product: CATSRGETSGANVLTF.

This chain connects TRBV24-1 to TRBJ2-2; D is ambiguous. The CDR3 sequence is 14 residues long. Germline CDR1 is KGHDR and CDR2 is SFDVKD. The V gene lost 4 bases and the J gene lost 0 bases, with 5 bases spanning the gap. Here the CDR3 reads CATSDKPNTGELFF. CDR3 DNA sequence: TGTGCCACCAGTGACAAACCGAACACCGGGGAGCTGTTTTTT.

This clonotype was observed a few times. This chain uses TRBV29-1 with TRBJ2-1; 8 nucleotides align to TRBD2. Germline values: CDR1 SQVTM, CDR2 ANQGSEA. The CDR3 sequence is 13 residues long. The V gene end was trimmed by 5 bases and the J gene end by 5 bases; junction bases not matched to a gene: 5. The CDR3 nucleotides are TGCAGCGTTCGAGGGACTAGGGACAATGAGCAGTTCTTC. It encodes CSVRGTRDNEQFF.

The chain recombines TRBV5-1 with TRBJ2-7, with TRBD1 identical over 8 bases. The V and J ends lost 4 bases and 2 bases, in that order; junction bases with no gene match: 5. The length of the CDR3 is 14 residues. Looked up from germline, CDR1 is SGHRS and CDR2 is YFSETQ. The CDR3 reads CASSNKTGAYEQYF. CDR3 in DNA: TGCGCCAGCAGCAATAAGACAGGGGCCTACGAGCAGTACTTC.

This clonotype appeared a few times. V usage is TRBV20-1 and J usage is TRBJ2-1; TRBD2 aligns across 8 bases. There are 15 residues in the CDR3. The J segment lost 5 bases and the V segment lost 0 bases, leaving 6 bases of the junction unmatched. Germline CDR1 DFQATT, CDR2 SNEGSKA (reference sequence). The CDR3 DNA reads as TGCAGTGCTAGAGATTATCTAGCGGGCAACAATGAGCAGTTCTTC. It specifies CSARDYLAGNNEQFF.

This clonotype came up many times. V and J are TRBV24-1 and TRBJ2-1; no firm D call. V was cut by 8 bases and J by 3 bases, with 10 bases left in between. The CDR3 has 13 residues. Germline lookup yields CDR1 KGHDR and CDR2 SFDVKD. The CDR3 region has the DNA TGTGCCACCAATCATCCGGGCTACAATGAGCAGTTCTTC. The encoded protein is CATNHPGYNEQFF.

There are a few counts of this clonotype. The chain uses TRBV5-1 and TRBJ2-1, with TRBD1 matching over 8 bases. CDR1 is SGHRS, CDR2 YFSETQ, per germline. The CDR3 is 13 amino acids. The ends lost 5 bases at V and 5 bases at J; junction bases unmatched: 3. The CDR3 loop is CASRTDRDNEQFF. As DNA, the CDR3 is TGCGCCAGCAGGACGGACAGGGACAATGAGCAGTTCTTC.

This clonotype was observed a handful of times. The chain couples TRBV6-1 to TRBJ2-3, with a tentative D call TRBD1 (8 bases). The germline gives CDR1 MNHNS, CDR2 SASEGT. Trimming took off 6 bases at V and 2 bases at J, with 15 bases between the two ends. This CDR3 comprises 15 residues. This CDR3 reads CASRQGGSYTDTQYF. The CDR3 DNA reads as TGTGCCAGCAGACAGGGGGGGTCCTACACAGATACGCAGTATTTT.

This clonotype occurred many times. The chain has TRBV7-9 and TRBJ2-3, with TRBD2 identical over 11 bases. With V trimmed by 5 bases and J by 2 bases, 6 bases remained unmatched. The germline V gene has CDR1 SEHNR and CDR2 FQNEAQ (reference sequence). The CDR3 extends over 16 amino acids. CDR3 amino acids: CASSPGLAELTDTQYF. The CDR3 bases are TGTGCCAGCAGCCCGGGACTAGCGGAGCTCACAGATACGCAGTATTTT.

The table lists this clonotype with many counts. The chain combines TRBV5-1 with TRBJ2-7, with 7 positions matching TRBD2. CDR1 is SGHRS, CDR2 YFSETQ, per germline. The CDR3 covers 16 residues. V was pared by 4 bases and J by 3 bases, with 13 bases of the junction left unmatched. The CDR3 loop is CASSAGGAGVYYEQYF. The CDR3, as DNA: TGCGCCAGCAGCGCCGGAGGGGCGGGAGTTTACTACGAGCAGTACTTC. Filled out from reference TRBV5-1 and TRBJ2-7, the complete variable domain reads KAGVTQTPRYLIKTRGQQVTLSCSPISGHRSVSWYQQTPGQGLQFLFEYFSETQRNKGNFPGRFSGRQFSNSRSEMNVSTLELGDSALYLCASSAGGAGVYYEQYFGPGTRLTVT.

The V gene is TRBV12-3 or TRBV12-4, the J gene TRBJ1-3; D gene unclear. V lost 6 bases and J lost 7, with 22 bases in between. The CDR3 spans 16 residues. The CDR3 sequence is CASSPIGPTAGNTIYF. The CDR3 DNA reads as TGTGCCAGCAGCCCTATTGGGCCGACCGCGGGGAACACCATATATTTT.

This clonotype has more than one count but fewer than ten. The V call is TRBV12-3 or TRBV12-4, the J call TRBJ2-6; a possible D gene is TRBD2 (5 bases). This CDR3 has 16 amino acids. Between the trimmed V and J ends, which lost 9 bases and 4 bases, there was a span of 19 bases. CDR3 region: CASLPPTGSGANVLTF. DNA of the CDR3: TGTGCCAGTCTACCCCCGACGGGGAGCGGGGCCAACGTCCTGACTTTC.

The chain carries TRBV10-3 and TRBJ2-7; D tentatively reads TRBD1 or TRBD2 (5 bases each). Trimming shortened V by 3 bases and J by 2 bases, and 17 bases separated the two germline ends. The CDR3 runs to 16 residues. The germline CDR1 and CDR2 sequences are ENHRY and SYGVKD. This CDR3 is CAISDPTGTETYEQYF. In DNA, the CDR3 is TGTGCCATCAGTGACCCCACCGGGACCGAAACCTACGAGCAGTACTTC.

There are a few counts of this clonotype. J is TRBJ1-3 and V is TRBV6-7; D may be TRBD1 (5 bases). TRBV6-7 is annotated as an ORF whose role is uncertain. The length of the CDR3 is 17 residues. V dropped 3 bases and J dropped 0 bases, with 15 bases sitting between them. CDR3 nucleotide sequence: TGTGCCAGCAGTTATAGGGACGCGGGAAGCTCTGGAAACACCATATATTTT. It yields the protein CASSYRDAGSSGNTIYF.

The chain employs TRBV12-3 or TRBV12-4 and TRBJ2-1, with TRBD2 matching over 13 bases. This CDR3 region has 17 residues. Losses at the gene ends were 4 bases for V and 8 bases for J; bases not matched to a gene: 11. CDR3 protein: CASSYGTGTSGVDEQFF. The CDR3, as DNA: TGTGCCAGCAGTTACGGGACAGGGACTAGCGGGGTAGATGAGCAGTTCTTC.

In its sample, this clonotype was seen a few times. V is TRBV9 and J is TRBJ1-2; no definite D call. V was clipped by 2 bases and J by 0 bases, with 11 bases between them. The CDR3 totals 15 residues. CDR1 is SGDLS and CDR2 is YYNGEE in the germline V gene. As DNA, the CDR3 is TGTGCCAGCAGCGTTTCAGAACTATCTAACTATGGCTACACCTTC. Its translation is CASSVSELSNYGYTF.

This clonotype was detected ten times or more. The gene calls are TRBV5-1 and TRBJ2-1, with 10 bases lining up with TRBD2. Germline CDR1 is SGHRS and CDR2 is YFSETQ. Trimming took 1 base from V and 4 from J; bases not matched to a gene: 5. This CDR3 comprises 16 residues. CDR3 sequence (DNA): TGCGCCAGCAGCTTGACTAGCGGGGTCGGGTACAATGAGCAGTTCTTC. Translated: CASSLTSGVGYNEQFF.

In its sample, this clonotype was seen many times. The rearrangement uses TRBV10-3 and TRBJ2-2, with 10 bases fitting TRBD2. Trimming cost V 6 bases and J 1 base; bases outside gene matches: 8. CDR1 is ENHRY and CDR2 is SYGVKD in the germline V gene. The CDR3 totals 17 residues. The CDR3 DNA follows: TGTGCCATCAGGAGGGGAGGACTAGCGGAGAACACCGGGGAGCTGTTTTTT. This codes for CAIRRGGLAENTGELFF.

The chain uses TRBV7-2 and TRBJ2-5; D may be TRBD2 (5 bases). The V gene lost 1 base and the J gene lost 6 bases, with 12 bases spanning the gap. In germline, CDR1 is SGHTA, CDR2 FQGNSA. CDR3 length equals 14 residues. The CDR3 DNA reads as TGTGCCAGCAGCTTAGGGGTTAGCGAGAAGACCCAGTACTTC. It codes for CASSLGVSEKTQYF.